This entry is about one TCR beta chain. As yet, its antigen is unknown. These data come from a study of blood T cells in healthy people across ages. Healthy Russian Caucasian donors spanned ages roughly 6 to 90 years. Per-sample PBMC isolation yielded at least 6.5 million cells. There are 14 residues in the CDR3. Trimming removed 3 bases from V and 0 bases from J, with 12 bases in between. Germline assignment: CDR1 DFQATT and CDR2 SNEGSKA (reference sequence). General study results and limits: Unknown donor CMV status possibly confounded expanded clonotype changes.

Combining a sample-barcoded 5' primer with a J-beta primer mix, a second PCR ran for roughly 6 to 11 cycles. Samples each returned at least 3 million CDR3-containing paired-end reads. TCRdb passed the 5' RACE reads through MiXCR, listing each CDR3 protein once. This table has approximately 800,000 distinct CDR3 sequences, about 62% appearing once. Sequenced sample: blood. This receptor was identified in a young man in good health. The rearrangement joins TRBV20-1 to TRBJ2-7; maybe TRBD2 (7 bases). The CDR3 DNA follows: TGCAGTGCTAGGAGCGGGGACAACTCCTACGAGCAGTACTTC. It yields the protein CSARSGDNSYEQYF.